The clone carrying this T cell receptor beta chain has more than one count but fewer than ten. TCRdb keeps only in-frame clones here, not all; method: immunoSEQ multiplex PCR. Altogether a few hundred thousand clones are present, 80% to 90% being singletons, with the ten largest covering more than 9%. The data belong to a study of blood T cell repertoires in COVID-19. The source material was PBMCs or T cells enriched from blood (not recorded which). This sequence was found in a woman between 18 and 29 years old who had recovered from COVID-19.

This CDR3 is CASSLQPGLASSEQYF. For the CDR3, the DNA is TGTGCCAGCAGCTTGCAACCGGGACTAGCTTCATCCGAGCAGTACTTC. V and J are TRBV7-2 and TRBJ2-7; 9 bases are shared with TRBD2. There are 16 residues in the CDR3. After removal of 3 bases from V and 6 bases from J, the junction contained 12 bases not matched to a gene. CDR1 SGHTA and CDR2 FQGNSA come from the germline V gene.